Listed here are 17 T cell receptor beta chains from one sample, sequenced in a study of T cell responses to AZD1222 COVID-19 vaccine. Measured with immunoSEQ multiplex PCR; TCRdb has only the in-frame clones, and not every one. Of tens of thousands of clones listed, 88% are singletons. The sequences come from peripheral blood, collected 28 days after the second AZD1222 dose. The receptors were gathered from an adult who received the AZD1222 COVID-19 vaccine.

DNA for the CDR3: TGTGCCAGCAGGGCCGGGACAGAAGGCTACACCTTC. Amino acid sequence: CASRAGTEGYTF. V gene TRBV6-4 combines with J gene TRBJ1-2; 7 bases map to TRBD1. V was clipped by 6 bases and J by 8 bases; unmatched bases: 6. Germline V gene sequence: CDR1 MRHNA, CDR2 SNTAGT. CDR3 length: 12 residues.

The chain combines TRBV3-1 (or the pseudogene TRBV3-2) with TRBJ2-7; D is unresolved. The germline V gene has CDR1 LGHDT and CDR2 YNNKEL (reference sequence). Trimming took 3 bases from V and 4 from J, leaving 10 bases between them. The CDR3 is 13 residues long. CDR3 bases: TGTGCCAGCAGCCATGAAGCGTTTTACGAGCAGTACTTC. Its translation is CASSHEAFYEQYF.

V and J are TRBV6-5 and TRBJ2-3; TRBD1 matches 9 bases. The CDR3 runs to 14 residues. Germline values: CDR1 MNHEY, CDR2 SVGAGI. V shed 7 bases and J 3 bases; nucleotides not matched to a gene: 5. CDR3 DNA sequence: TGTGCCAGCATACGCGGGACAGGGACAGATACGCAGTATTTT. Protein: CASIRGTGTDTQYF.

V and J are TRBV2 and TRBJ1-6; D unresolved. Trimming took off 0 bases at V and 11 bases at J, with 14 bases between the two ends. The CDR3 consists of 15 residues. The germline V gene encodes CDR1 SNHLY and CDR2 FYNNEI. This CDR3 is CASSEAGSVEAPLHF. The CDR3 nucleotides are TGTGCCAGCAGTGAAGCAGGGTCCGTTGAGGCACCCCTCCACTTT.

The V and J genes are TRBV4-1 and TRBJ1-5; 9 bases match TRBD1. Germline V CDR1 and CDR2: MGHRA, YSYEKL. The CDR3 spans 16 residues. V lost 2 bases to trimming and J lost 4 bases; unmatched junction nucleotides: 6. The CDR3 sequence is CASSQTEDRGNQPQHF. CDR3 bases: TGCGCCAGCAGCCAAACCGAGGACAGGGGAAATCAGCCCCAGCATTTT.

The chain has TRBV2 and TRBJ1-5; D might be TRBD1 (6 bases). Trimming cost V 7 bases and J 5 bases, with 12 bases left between them. This CDR3 spans 13 amino acids. Germline assignment: CDR1 SNHLY and CDR2 FYNNEI. CDR3 nucleotide sequence: TGTGCCAGCAACAGGGTGGCCCATCAGCCCCAGCATTTT. Translation: CASNRVAHQPQHF.

The CDR3 DNA sequence: TGTGCCAGCAGTCGGAGCGCAACTAATGAAAAACTGTTTTTT. It yields the protein CASSRSATNEKLFF. The genes are TRBV6-5 and TRBJ1-4; D is unresolved. The germline gives CDR1 MNHEY, CDR2 SVGAGI. This CDR3 region has 14 residues. The germline V and J ends were trimmed by 5 bases and 0 bases, with 7 bases remaining between them.

The chain joins TRBV5-1 to TRBJ1-5, with a tentative D call TRBD1 (5 bases). CDR3 length: 16 amino acids. Per germline, CDR1 SGHRS and CDR2 YFSETQ. Trimming took off 2 bases at V and 2 bases at J, with 14 bases between the two ends. The CDR3 region has the DNA TGCGCCAGCAGCTTAGGAGGGGCTTATGGCAATCAGCCCCAGCATTTT. This gives the protein CASSLGGAYGNQPQHF.

V gene TRBV9 combines with J gene TRBJ1-2, with D maybe TRBD1 (5 bases). Per the germline V gene, CDR1 is SGDLS and CDR2 is YYNGEE. With 0 bases removed from V and 7 bases from J, the gap between germline ends came to 16 bases. The CDR3 has 15 amino acids. CDR3 DNA sequence: TGTGCCAGCAGCGTAGATACTGGGGGGTCGGCTGGCTACACCTTC. This sequence encodes CASSVDTGGSAGYTF.

DNA of the CDR3: TGCGCCAGCAAGGAGGGGACTGGAGAGACCCAGTACTTC. This encodes CASKEGTGETQYF. This sequence joins TRBV5-1 and TRBJ2-5; possible D gene TRBD2, 6 bases. Looked up from germline, CDR1 is SGHRS and CDR2 is YFSETQ. The CDR3 length is 13 residues. V lost 6 bases and J 4 bases, leaving 13 bases between the germline ends. Full variable domain (missing parts from reference TRBV5-1 and TRBJ2-5): KAGVTQTPRYLIKTRGQQVTLSCSPISGHRSVSWYQQTPGQGLQFLFEYFSETQRNKGNFPGRFSGRQFSNSRSEMNVSTLELGDSALYLCASKEGTGETQYFGPGTRLLVL.

The CDR3 loop reads CASSASGSPGLDTQYF. The DNA of the CDR3 is TGTGCCAGCAGCGCAAGCGGGAGCCCAGGATTAGATACGCAGTATTTT. The rearrangement joins TRBV9 to TRBJ2-3; 8 bases align to TRBD2. The length of the CDR3 is 16 residues. Looked up from germline, CDR1 is SGDLS and CDR2 is YYNGEE. V was clipped by 3 bases and J by 5 bases; unmatched bases: 11. Drawing the rest from reference TRBV9 and TRBJ2-3, the complete variable domain is DSGVTQTPKHLITATGQRVTLRCSPRSGDLSVYWYQQSLDQGLQFLIQYYNGEERAKGNILERFSAQQFPDLHSELNLSSLELGDSALYFCASSASGSPGLDTQYFGPGTRLTVL.

The rearrangement joins TRBV27 to TRBJ2-7; D call uncertain. CDR1 and CDR2 from the germline V gene are MNHEY and SMNVEV (reference sequence). This CDR3 is built from 15 residues. The V end was cut by 2 bases, the J end by 0 bases, with 11 bases between. CDR3 protein: CASSLVRPDSYEQYF. The CDR3 DNA sequence: TGTGCCAGCAGTTTAGTCAGGCCTGACTCCTACGAGCAGTACTTC.

The rearrangement links TRBV6-2 or TRBV6-3 to TRBJ1-5, with no clear D. V was trimmed by 6 bases and J by 0 bases, leaving 15 bases between them. Germline CDR1 is MNHEY and CDR2 is SVGEGT. The CDR3 runs to 16 residues. The CDR3 sequence is CASSRMALFSNQPQHF. The CDR3 coding sequence is TGTGCCAGCAGCCGAATGGCCCTCTTTAGCAATCAGCCCCAGCATTTT.

This chain joins TRBV5-1 and TRBJ2-3; no reliable D call. Germline assignment: CDR1 SGHRS and CDR2 YFSETQ. The germline V and J ends were trimmed by 3 bases and 1 base, with 12 bases remaining between them. The CDR3 totals 15 residues. CDR3: CASSWGHYGTDTQYF. The CDR3 coding sequence is TGCGCCAGCAGCTGGGGTCATTACGGCACAGATACGCAGTATTTT.

In this sample, this clone turned up once. This rearrangement joins TRBV2 to TRBJ1-1; D remains ambiguous. Germline CDR1 reads SNHLY; CDR2 reads FYNNEI. Trimming took off 7 bases at V and 0 bases at J, with 6 bases between the two ends. There are 12 residues in the CDR3. In nucleotides, the CDR3 is TGTGCCAGCATTAGCTTGAACACTGAAGCTTTCTTT. Its protein product is CASISLNTEAFF.

V and J are TRBV30 and TRBJ1-1; D gene ambiguous. The V end was cut by 4 bases, the J end by 0 bases, with 12 bases between. Germline assignment: CDR1 GTSNPN and CDR2 SVGIG (reference sequence). The CDR3 is 14 amino acids. The CDR3 DNA sequence: TGTGCCTGGACTTCGGGAATAGTGAACACTGAAGCTTTCTTT. It encodes CAWTSGIVNTEAFF. The full variable domain, its missing parts supplied by reference TRBV30 and TRBJ1-1, is SQTIHQWPATLVQPVGSPLSLECTVEGTSNPNLYWYRQAAGRGLQLLFYSVGIGQISSEVPQNLSASRPQDRQFILSSKKLLLSDSGFYLCAWTSGIVNTEAFFGQGTRLTVV.

This chain uses TRBV3-1 (or the pseudogene TRBV3-2) with TRBJ1-3; D remains unclear. Germline assignment: CDR1 LGHDT and CDR2 YNNKEL (reference sequence). This CDR3 spans 17 amino acids. Trimming removed 0 bases from V and 4 bases from J, with 16 bases in between. The CDR3 region is CASSQDEAQWWGNTIYF. Written as DNA, the CDR3 is TGTGCCAGCAGCCAAGATGAGGCCCAGTGGTGGGGAAACACCATATATTTT.